The sequence of this T cell receptor (beta chain) was determined in a study of T cell responses to AZD1222 COVID-19 vaccine. This table comes from immunoSEQ multiplex PCR, and its TCRdb copy is limited to in-frame clones, with some not included. Here the sample spans some 150,000 clones, about 91% being singletons. Study-wide findings and caveats: Females outnumbered males among donors, who were mostly white British; clonal diversity was possibly underestimated. Vaccine-associated CD4 TCRs spanned spike, dominant at 160-218 and 743-854.

In regard to this clone: Its antigen remains unknown.

This CDR3 has 12 amino acids. Germline CDR1 reads SQVTM; CDR2 reads ANQGSEA. Trimming stripped 4 bases from V and 7 bases from J, with 11 bases between. The source was peripheral blood, collected on day 0 of AZD1222 vaccination. V is TRBV29-1 and J is TRBJ1-5; the D gene is possibly TRBD1 (5 bases). The sequence came from an adult in good health. This CDR3 is CSVAAGTQPQHF. The CDR3 DNA reads TGCAGCGTTGCGGCAGGGACCCAGCCCCAGCATTTT. The variable domain in full, with the rest retrieved from reference TRBV29-1 and TRBJ1-5, is SAVISQKPSRDICQRGTSLTIQCQVDSQVTMMFWYRQQPGQSLTLIATANQGSEATYESGFVIDKFPISRPNLTFSTLTVSNMSPEDSSIYLCSVAAGTQPQHFGDGTRLSIL.